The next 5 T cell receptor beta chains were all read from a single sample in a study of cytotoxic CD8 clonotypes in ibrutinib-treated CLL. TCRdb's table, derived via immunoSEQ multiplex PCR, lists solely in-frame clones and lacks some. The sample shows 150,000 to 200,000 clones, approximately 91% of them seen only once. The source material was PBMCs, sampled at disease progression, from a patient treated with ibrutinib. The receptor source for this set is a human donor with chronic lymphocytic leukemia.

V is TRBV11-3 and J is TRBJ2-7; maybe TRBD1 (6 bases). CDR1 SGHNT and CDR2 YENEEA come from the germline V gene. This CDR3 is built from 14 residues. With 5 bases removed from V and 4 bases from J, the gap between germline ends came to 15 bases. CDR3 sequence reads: CASSPQQGMYEQYF. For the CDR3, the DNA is TGTGCCAGCAGCCCCCAACAGGGAATGTACGAGCAGTACTTC.

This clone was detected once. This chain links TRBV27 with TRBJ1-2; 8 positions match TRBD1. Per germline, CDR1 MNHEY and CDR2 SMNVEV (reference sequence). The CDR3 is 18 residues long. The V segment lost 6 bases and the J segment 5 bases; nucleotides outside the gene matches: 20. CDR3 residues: CASSLALPADRAFYGYTF. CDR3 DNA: TGTGCCAGCAGCCTAGCCCTACCCGCGGACAGGGCCTTTTATGGCTACACCTTC.

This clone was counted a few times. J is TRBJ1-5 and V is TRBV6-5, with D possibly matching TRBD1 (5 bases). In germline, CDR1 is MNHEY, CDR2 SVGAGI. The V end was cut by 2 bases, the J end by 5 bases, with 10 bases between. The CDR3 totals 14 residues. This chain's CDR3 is CASSYDSPHQPQHF. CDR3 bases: TGTGCCAGCAGTTACGACAGCCCTCATCAGCCCCAGCATTTT.

DNA of the CDR3: TGCGCCAGCAGCCCCAGCTACGCTAGCGGGTCATACAATGAGCAGTTCTTC. Translation gives CASSPSYASGSYNEQFF. The chain recombines TRBV5-1 with TRBJ2-1; 8 nucleotides match TRBD2. The CDR3 length is 17 residues. V was clipped by 4 bases and J by 4 bases; unmatched bases: 13. Germline CDR1 SGHRS, CDR2 YFSETQ.

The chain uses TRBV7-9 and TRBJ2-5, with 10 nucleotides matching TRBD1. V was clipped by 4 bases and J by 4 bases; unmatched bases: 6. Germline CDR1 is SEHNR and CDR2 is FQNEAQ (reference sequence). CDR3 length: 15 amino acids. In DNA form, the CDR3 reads TGTGCCAGCAGCTCCGGGACAGGGGTTTCAGAGACCCAGTACTTC. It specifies CASSSGTGVSETQYF.